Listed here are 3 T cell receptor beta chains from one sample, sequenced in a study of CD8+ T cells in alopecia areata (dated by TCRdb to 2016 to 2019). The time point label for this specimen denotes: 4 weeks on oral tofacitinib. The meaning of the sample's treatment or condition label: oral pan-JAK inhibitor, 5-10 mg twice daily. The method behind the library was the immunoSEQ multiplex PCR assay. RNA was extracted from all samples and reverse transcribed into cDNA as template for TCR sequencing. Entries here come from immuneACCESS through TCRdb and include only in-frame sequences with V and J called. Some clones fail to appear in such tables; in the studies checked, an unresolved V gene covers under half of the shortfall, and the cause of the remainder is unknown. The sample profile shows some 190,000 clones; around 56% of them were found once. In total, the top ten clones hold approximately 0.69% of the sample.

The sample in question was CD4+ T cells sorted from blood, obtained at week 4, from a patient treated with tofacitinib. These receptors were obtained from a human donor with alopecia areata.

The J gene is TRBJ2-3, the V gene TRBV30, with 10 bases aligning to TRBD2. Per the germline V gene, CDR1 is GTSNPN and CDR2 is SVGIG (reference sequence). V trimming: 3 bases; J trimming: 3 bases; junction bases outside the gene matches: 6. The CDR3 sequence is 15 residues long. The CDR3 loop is CAWSLAGVWTDTQYF. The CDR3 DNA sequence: TGTGCCTGGAGCCTAGCGGGAGTGTGGACAGATACGCAGTATTTT.

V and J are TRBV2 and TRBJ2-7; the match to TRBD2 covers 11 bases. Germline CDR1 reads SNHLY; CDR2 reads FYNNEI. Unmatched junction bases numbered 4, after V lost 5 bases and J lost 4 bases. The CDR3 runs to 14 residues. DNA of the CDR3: TGTGCCAGCAGTCTAGCGGGAGGCCTGTACGAGCAGTACTTC. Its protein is CASSLAGGLYEQYF.

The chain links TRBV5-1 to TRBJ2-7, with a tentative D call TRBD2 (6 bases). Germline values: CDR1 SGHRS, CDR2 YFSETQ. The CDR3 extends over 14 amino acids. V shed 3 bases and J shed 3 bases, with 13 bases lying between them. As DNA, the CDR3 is TGCGCCAGCAGCTACGGGACTCTTAACTACGAGCAGTACTTC. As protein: CASSYGTLNYEQYF.